These 20 T cell receptor beta chains originate from one sample sequenced in a study of blood T cell repertoires in COVID-19. Measured with immunoSEQ multiplex PCR; TCRdb has only the in-frame clones, and not every one. Among more than 300,000 clones listed, approximately 82% were seen once. Sequencing used peripheral blood. These receptors were obtained from a woman aged 45 to 65 with acute or convalescent COVID-19.

The chain joins TRBV7-2 to TRBJ2-7, with D uncertain. Germline V gives CDR1 SGHTA, CDR2 FQGNSA. The ends were cut back, 5 bases at V and 0 bases at J, with 5 bases in the middle. The CDR3 is 12 residues long. CDR3 DNA sequence: TGTGCCAGCAGCCGGAGCTCCTACGAGCAGTACTTC. Translated: CASSRSSYEQYF.

The genes are TRBV5-4 and TRBJ1-2; no reliable D call. CDR3 size: 15 residues. In germline, CDR1 is SGHNT, CDR2 YYREEE (reference sequence). V lost 4 bases and J 1 base, leaving 14 bases between the germline ends. The chain's CDR3 is CASSAVDGFNYGYTF. In nucleotides, the CDR3 is TGTGCCAGCAGCGCGGTTGACGGATTTAACTATGGCTACACCTTC.

The V call is TRBV5-4, the J call TRBJ2-5; 9 bases are a match to TRBD1. There are 14 residues in the CDR3. Per the germline V gene, CDR1 is SGHNT and CDR2 is YYREEE (reference sequence). Trimming cost V 4 bases and J 4 bases; bases outside gene matches: 5. The CDR3 coding sequence is TGTGCCAGCAGCGGGACAGGGTCGGGAGAGACCCAGTACTTC. Residues: CASSGTGSGETQYF.

The chain joins TRBV7-9 to TRBJ2-4, with 8 bases identical to TRBD1. Trimming cost V 3 bases and J 7 bases; bases outside gene matches: 14. Germline V gives CDR1 SEHNR, CDR2 FQNEAQ (reference sequence). The CDR3 length is 17 residues. The CDR3 DNA reads TGTGCCAGCAGCTTCAACTCCAGGGGGCGTAACGGGAACATTCAGTACTTC. Protein product: CASSFNSRGRNGNIQYF.

This clone occurred a few times. This chain uses TRBV2 with TRBJ2-7, with TRBD1 as a possible D gene (5 bases). This CDR3 region has 13 residues. The V gene's germline CDR1 is SNHLY and CDR2 FYNNEI. Trimming pared 6 bases from V and 1 base from J, leaving 10 bases between. CDR3 sequence: CASSGRVSYEQYF. The CDR3 DNA sequence: TGTGCCAGCAGCGGCAGGGTGTCCTACGAGCAGTACTTC.

This rearrangement joins TRBV10-3 to TRBJ1-6; D call uncertain. CDR3 size: 13 residues. V gave up 6 bases and J gave up 7 bases, with 10 bases separating them. Per the germline V gene, CDR1 is ENHRY and CDR2 is SYGVKD. The CDR3 sequence: CAISLGGNSPLHF. For the CDR3, the DNA is TGTGCCATCAGCCTCGGCGGGAATTCACCCCTCCACTTT.

The rearrangement joins TRBV19 to TRBJ1-4, with a weak D call TRBD1 (5 bases). Germline-derived CDR1 and CDR2 are LNHDA and SQIVND (reference sequence). V lost 5 bases and J lost 5, with 9 bases in between. This CDR3 contains 13 residues. CDR3 sequence: CASSPRGNEKLFF. The CDR3 DNA follows: TGTGCCAGTAGTCCCCGGGGGAATGAAAAACTGTTTTTT.

The chain links TRBV11-1 to TRBJ2-6; maybe TRBD2 (5 bases). CDR3 length: 14 amino acids. The V end lost 8 bases, the J end lost 1 base, and 9 bases lay between the germline ends. CDR1 and CDR2 (germline): SGHAT, FQDESV (reference sequence). CDR3 sequence reads: CASARVSGANVLTF. CDR3 bases: TGTGCCAGCGCGCGGGTTTCTGGGGCCAACGTCCTGACTTTC.

This sequence joins TRBV19 and TRBJ1-1; 7 bases match TRBD1. J lost 1 base, V lost 8 bases, and 4 bases had no gene match. The CDR3 contains 13 residues. Germline CDR1 LNHDA, CDR2 SQIVND (reference sequence). The CDR3 region is CASSDRPNTEAFF. The CDR3, as DNA: TGTGCCAGTTCGGACAGGCCGAACACTGAAGCTTTCTTT.

The rearrangement joins TRBV10-3 to TRBJ1-2; the match to TRBD1 covers 8 bases. V lost 8 bases to trimming and J lost 7 bases; unmatched junction nucleotides: 15. The CDR3 is made up of 15 amino acids. Germline-derived CDR1 and CDR2 are ENHRY and SYGVKD. The CDR3 spells CAILHTGQGAAGYTF. CDR3 sequence (DNA): TGTGCCATCCTACATACGGGCCAGGGGGCAGCTGGCTACACCTTC.

The chain combines TRBV2 with TRBJ1-5; the D gene is possibly TRBD1 (6 bases). CDR1 is SNHLY, CDR2 FYNNEI, per germline. Trimming cost V 11 bases and J 2 bases, with 16 bases left between them. This CDR3 is built from 14 residues. The CDR3 is CAGSEQGRNQPQHF. For the CDR3, the DNA is TGTGCCGGATCCGAACAGGGTCGCAATCAGCCCCAGCATTTT.

This clone showed up just a few times. CDR3 coding DNA: TGTGCCAGCAGCCCCGACAGGGGGTTTCAGCCCCAGCATTTT. Encoded protein: CASSPDRGFQPQHF. The chain is built from TRBV6-2 or TRBV6-3 and TRBJ1-5, with 9 bases that match TRBD1. Germline V gene data show CDR1 as MNHEY and CDR2 as SVGEGT. V gave up 6 bases and J gave up 6 bases; unmatched junction bases: 6. CDR3 length: 14 amino acids.

V usage is TRBV6-2 or TRBV6-3 and J usage is TRBJ1-1; maybe TRBD1 (6 bases). The V gene's germline CDR1 is MNHEY and CDR2 SVGEGT. The V end was cut by 5 bases, the J end by 5 bases, with 12 bases between. This CDR3 comprises 13 residues. CDR3 sequence (DNA): TGTGCCAGCAGTAAGGGGGTAAGAACTGAAGCTTTCTTT. Amino acids: CASSKGVRTEAFF.

The sample holds one count of this clone. This chain uses TRBV5-4 with TRBJ2-2; 12 bases map to TRBD1. The CDR3 is 19 amino acids. The V segment lost 0 bases and the J segment 7 bases; nucleotides outside the gene matches: 13. Germline V CDR1 and CDR2: SGHNT, YYREEE (reference sequence). The CDR3 reads CASSLAKGWDRGQNGELFF. The CDR3 region has the DNA TGTGCCAGCAGCTTGGCCAAAGGCTGGGACAGGGGGCAGAACGGGGAGCTGTTTTTT.

The chain is built from TRBV19 and TRBJ1-5, with D uncertain. Germline V gene lookup returns CDR1 LNHDA and CDR2 SQIVND (reference sequence). Trimming cost V 5 bases and J 0 bases, with 17 bases left between them. The length of the CDR3 is 17 residues. CDR3 nucleotide sequence: TGTGCCAGTAGTCGGTTGTTTGGGAGTAATAGCAATCAGCCCCAGCATTTT. It translates to CASSRLFGSNSNQPQHF.

This chain joins TRBV7-9 and TRBJ2-5, with 13 bases that match TRBD2. The V segment lost 5 bases and the J segment 5 bases; nucleotides outside the gene matches: 11. Germline CDR1 and CDR2: SEHNR and FQNEAQ (reference sequence). The CDR3 length is 17 residues. CDR3 DNA sequence: TGTGCCAGCAGCACAGGACTAGCGGGAGATGGGTGGGAGACCCAGTACTTC. It yields the protein CASSTGLAGDGWETQYF.

This chain links TRBV7-9 with TRBJ1-4, with TRBD1 matching 9 bases. The CDR3 loop spans 14 amino acids. After removal of 5 bases from V and 8 bases from J, the junction contained 6 bases not matched to a gene. Germline V gene sequence: CDR1 SEHNR, CDR2 FQNEAQ (reference sequence). The CDR3 DNA reads TGTGCCAGCAGCCAGGACAGGGGCGGGGAAAAACTGTTTTTT. Protein sequence: CASSQDRGGEKLFF.

The chain is built from TRBV18 and TRBJ1-1; D perhaps matches TRBD1 (6 bases). The germline CDR1 and CDR2 sequences are KGHSH and LQKENI. V lost 1 base to trimming and J lost 11 bases, with 11 bases between them. The CDR3 has 12 amino acids. In DNA form, the CDR3 reads TGTGCCAGCTCACCACTGGGGGCTGGGGCTTTCTTT. It specifies CASSPLGAGAFF. The whole variable domain, remainder taken from reference TRBV18 and TRBJ1-1, is NAGVMQNPRHLVRRRGQEARLRCSPMKGHSHVYWYRQLPEEGLKFMVYLQKENIIDESGMPKERFSAEFPKEGPSILRIQQVVRGDSAAYFCASSPLGAGAFFGQGTRLTVV.

This clone has only a few counts. The chain combines TRBV11-2 with TRBJ2-1; TRBD2 agrees at 7 bases. CDR3 length equals 15 residues. In germline, CDR1 is SGHAT, CDR2 FQNNGV. J was trimmed by 5 bases and V by 5 bases; bases with no gene match: 9. CDR3 in DNA: TGTGCCAGCAGCACAGTGGGAGGGAAGCACAATGAGCAGTTCTTC. Residues: CASSTVGGKHNEQFF.

This clone has just a few counts. This sample includes further DNA sequences coding for the same CDR3. J is TRBJ1-1 and V is TRBV5-1; 7 nucleotides align to TRBD1. The germline V gene encodes CDR1 SGHRS and CDR2 YFSETQ. CDR3 length: 14 residues. The junction had 4 bases not matched to a gene; V was cut back by 0 bases and J by 5 bases. CDR3 sequence: CASSLGQGGTEAFF. The CDR3 region has the DNA TGCGCCAGCAGCTTGGGACAGGGAGGAACTGAAGCTTTCTTT.